The sequence of this TCR beta chain was determined in a study of blood T cell repertoires in COVID-19. Produced via immunoSEQ multiplex PCR; TCRdb's table is partial and in-frame only. The table has just under 350,000 clones, around 87% seen once. This clone was recorded once. The sequencing input was peripheral blood. The source of this sequence is a woman aged 45-65 years with COVID-19, enrolled during active disease.

The chain's CDR3 is CATSSRSGEGSPLHF. CDR3 in DNA: TGTGCCACCAGCTCTAGATCAGGGGAAGGTTCACCCCTCCACTTT. The chain couples TRBV15 to TRBJ1-6; tentative D call: TRBD1 (6 bases). The V gene's germline CDR1 is LNHNV and CDR2 YYDKDF (reference sequence). The CDR3 runs to 15 residues. Trimming shortened V by 5 bases and J by 9 bases, and 17 bases separated the two germline ends.